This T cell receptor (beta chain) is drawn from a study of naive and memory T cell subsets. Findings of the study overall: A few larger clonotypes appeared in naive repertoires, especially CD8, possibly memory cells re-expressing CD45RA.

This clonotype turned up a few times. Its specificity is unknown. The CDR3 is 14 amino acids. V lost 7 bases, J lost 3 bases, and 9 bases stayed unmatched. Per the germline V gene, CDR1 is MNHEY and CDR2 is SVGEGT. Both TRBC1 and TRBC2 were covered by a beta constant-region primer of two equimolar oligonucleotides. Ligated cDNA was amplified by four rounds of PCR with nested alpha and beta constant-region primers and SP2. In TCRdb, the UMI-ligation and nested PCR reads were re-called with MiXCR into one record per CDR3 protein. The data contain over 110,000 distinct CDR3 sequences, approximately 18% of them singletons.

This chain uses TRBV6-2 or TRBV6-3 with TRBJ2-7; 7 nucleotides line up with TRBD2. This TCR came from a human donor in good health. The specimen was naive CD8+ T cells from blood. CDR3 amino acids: CASTSGTNLYEQYF. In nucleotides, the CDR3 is TGTGCCAGCACCTCCGGGACTAACCTCTACGAGCAGTACTTC.